This T cell receptor (beta chain) was sequenced for a study of cytomegalovirus exposure and HLA in healthy donors (dated by TCRdb to 2015 to 2018). About the full investigation: In an earlier analysis of approximately 500 of the donors, 276 Gb of sequence data and 100 million or so unique TCR beta sequences from about 179 million T cells were reported. An early release that covered fewer than 750 HLA-typed donors contained approximately 300 gigabases of sequencing data and 85 million to 100 million unique TCR sequences. Among the roughly 400 genotyped donors, roughly 80% belonged to the genetic ancestry cluster associated with self-reported Caucasian donors. The study aimed to test whether cataloging public T cell receptors could reveal signatures of past pathogen exposure. Using immunosequencing, the study profiled T cell repertoires from 666 subjects and related those repertoires to cytomegalovirus serostatus. In addition to the first cohort of 666 subjects, a separate validation cohort of 100 to 150 different subjects was used. High-throughput TCR immunosequencing, statistical association of individual TCRs with disease status, and machine learning were combined to predict cytomegalovirus infection status. A later analysis re-analyzed previously published TCR beta repertoires from 650 to 800 donors and added high-resolution HLA genotyping to study TCR occurrence patterns. In the later analysis, no new phenotypic data were used to find candidate immune exposures; instead, reliance was placed on TCR beta sequences and their occurrence across donors. To decide whether each TCR beta V gene segment behaved as functional or pseudogenic, an earlier analysis of some 600 of the donors relied on high-throughput TCR beta sequencing. Donor age, sex, ethnicity and CMV serostatus were collected together with the repertoire data. In a later genetic analysis, genome-wide SNP genotypes for about 60% of the 666 donors were used, and that subset was treated as a discovery cohort. Every discovery cohort repertoire had been produced on one sequencing platform. HLA typing covered class I and class II loci at four-digit resolution. The number of typed donors differed by locus: 629-630 for A, B, C, DRB1 and DQB1; 500 to 550 for DQA1; approximately 610 for DPA1; and some 450 for DPB1. Four to six DR-DQ haplotypes were handled as single units for association and clustering because linkage in the cohort was strong. On average, about 240,000 unique TCR beta nucleotide sequences were sequenced per donor among a few hundred genotyped donors of the cohort, with 15% to 20% of those sequences being non-productive.

General study outcomes and caveats: The study listed around 160 TCR beta chains as associated with cytomegalovirus. A later analysis associated roughly 17,000 TCR beta sequences with specific HLA alleles at a false discovery rate of 0.05. In vitro tests confirmed that a few of the cytomegalovirus-associated TCR beta chains recognize cytomegalovirus antigens. Strong co-occurrence of HLA alleles, especially DR and DQ, made assigning TCR associations to individual alleles difficult. In a later analysis, the rate of TCR association differed among HLA loci, with DRB1 alleles having the most associated TCRs and HLA-C alleles having the fewest. A further reported finding was that TCR beta sequences accurately predicted the HLA-A and HLA-B alleles for most subjects in the first cohort. A cluster of highly shared sequence variants was judged likely to represent a technical artifact of the sequencing pipeline. Presence/absence analyses assumed roughly uniform sequencing depth across donors, an assumption that may not hold. According to a later analysis, most CMV-associated TCR beta chains appeared to be HLA-restricted, and the HLA associations seemed to be driven largely by CMV exposure. Correlated functional status among segregating V segments might reflect linkage disequilibrium, but an unknown experimental factor could not be ruled out. An association between a missense DCLRE1C variant and V-gene and J-gene trimming of TCR beta chains was found in a later genetic analysis and replicated in an independent cohort. Several of the top co-occurrence clusters appeared to be linked to parvovirus B19, influenza, CMV and Epstein-Barr virus, according to a later analysis. Because counts were too low, 15 to 20 rarely observed V segments, including chromosome 9 orphons, were left out of the earlier analysis of 587 of the donors. Only TCR beta chains were sequenced in this cohort, and the absence of alpha or paired-chain data limited detectable features. Because HLA typing was missing for some donors at each locus, association tests included only the typed subset. The only immune exposure information available for the cohort was CMV serostatus. It was suggested by the authors that the approach could potentially be generalized to other disease states and immunological phenotypes. Most TCR sequences were observed very rarely across donors, whereas some public TCRs were present in many individuals. In an earlier analysis of several hundred of the donors, most TCR beta V segments were observed in productive rearrangements about 87% or about 30% of the time, broadly matching IMGT annotations. In a later analysis, HLA-associated TCR beta chains showed more clonal expansion and lower generation probabilities than non-associated chains that were equally common. According to a later genetic analysis, donors in an Asian-associated ancestry cluster had fewer N-insertions in productive TCRs than the roughly 660-donor mean. The classifier was reported to diagnose cytomegalovirus status with high specificity and sensitivity in both the original and validation cohorts. Some IMGT-functional V segments, including TRBV6-2 and TRBV6-3, could not be told apart with the 87-base-pair reads, so those segments were excluded.

Libraries were made using the immunoSEQ multiplex PCR assay. A mixture of 60 forward primers for TCR Vbeta segments and 13 reverse primers for TCR Jbeta segments was used in the multiplex PCR. The CDR3 region of rearranged TCR beta genes was amplified from genomic DNA with a multiplex PCR assay. The Illumina HiSeq System was used to sequence the amplified TCR beta libraries as 87-base-pair reads. Regarding the original processing steps: In a later analysis, some 80 million unique TCR beta chains were counted across the 500 to 850 repertoires, and roughly 10 million of these chains were shared by at least two donors. Raw reads were error-corrected and collapsed into unique sequences with a nearest-neighbor algorithm that merged closely related sequences to remove PCR and sequencing errors. CDR3 sequences were aligned to IMGT reference sequences to assign V, D and J gene segments. For a sequence to be retained, a match of at least six nucleotides to both a V gene segment and a J gene segment was required. A rearrangement was called productive if the CDR3 had no stop codons and remained in frame with V and J, and every other rearrangement was called non-productive. Following IMGT convention, CDR3 was defined as the stretch from the second conserved V-encoded cysteine to the conserved J-encoded phenylalanine. Sequences without an unambiguous match to a single V gene segment were excluded from the earlier analysis of a few hundred of the donors. An earlier analysis of 587 of the donors called V segments functional above 56.7% productive rearrangements and segregating when the between-donor standard deviation exceeded 5%. A statistical classification framework was developed to diagnose cytomegalovirus status using the catalog of TCR beta chain sequences. In a later analysis, V and J genes were assigned by comparing TCR nucleotide sequences against IMGT/GENE-DB human TR gene sequences. The TCRdist pipeline was used in a later analysis to assign CDR3 sequences and most-parsimonious VDJ recombination scenarios. In a later analysis, every TCR beta chain was defined by the combination of its CDR3 amino acid sequence and its V-gene family, and reads without a unique V-gene family were dropped. A later analysis removed over 500 highly shared, low-generation-probability nucleotide sequences to deal with suspected cross-contamination and a sequencing artifact. A later analysis calculated a clonal expansion index for each public chain from normalized within-repertoire ranks of inferred template counts. Generation probabilities in a later analysis came from a VDJ recombination model fitted to out-of-frame rearrangements, and those results were checked against IGoR. In a later analysis, TCR-TCR, TCR-HLA and TCR-CMV co-occurrence was scored with hypergeometric tests, and a repertoire-size bias correction was applied to TCR pairs. False discovery rates were estimated in a later analysis by permuting HLA or CMV assignments 20 times. In a later analysis, co-occurring TCRs were grouped with DBSCAN, and TCRdist sequence similarity was added when clustering was performed within HLA-allele-positive subsets. Co-occurrence clustering excluded repertoires with fewer than 30,000 or more than 120,000 public chains, plus five with anomalous nucleotide sharing. TCRdb carries this immuneACCESS record with in-frame sequences only. Its versions omit some clonotypes, under half of them owing to an unresolved V gene in the studies checked, with the rest unexplained. V and J calls plus clone size are reproduced from that table; the DNA served to infer D and trimming. This sample holds about 200,000 clones; roughly 80% were observed only once. The ten largest make up about 0.37% of the sample.

Remarks on this clone: No antigen is known for it. Base qualities were left out, and no much larger clone turns up one base away.

The CDR3 numbers 17 residues from cysteine through phenylalanine. The only DNA kept is the CDR3, 51 bases in frame from the first base. In the germline V gene, CDR1 corresponds to SGDLS and CDR2 to YYNGEE. The V and J ends are trimmed by 0 bases and 5 bases, leaving 20 bases between them. The cohort was made up of 500 to 800 healthy bone marrow donors. At the time of sampling, all cohort members were nominally healthy, though unrecorded immune exposures were likely present. The donor tested CMV seropositive, placing the donor among the roughly 300 seropositive members of the cohort. A peripheral blood sample was collected from each donor, and TCR beta sequencing was performed on peripheral blood mononuclear cells. Genomic DNA was extracted from the blood cell samples with the Qiagen DNeasy Blood Extraction Kit.

The sequence is built from TRBV9 and TRBJ2-5, with TRBD2 perhaps the D gene, on 7 matching bases. This receptor was taken from a male donor in good health and CMV-seropositive. The sequencing input was PBMCs. The CDR3 loop reads CASSVDTGRGARETQYF. The nucleotide sequence reads TGTGCCAGCAGCGTAGATACGGGGAGGGGGGCTAGGGAGACCCAGTACTTC.